The rows below give T cell receptor beta chains drawn from one sample of a study of blood T cells in healthy people across ages. Each CDR3 protein is one row after TCRdb ran MiXCR on the 5' RACE reads. The profile shows about 940,000 distinct CDR3 sequences, about 48% of them singletons. Sequenced input: blood. The receptors were gathered from a man younger than 45 in good health. The CDR3 runs from the conserved cysteine through the conserved F or W. A D gene is named only where the DNA matches it firmly. Expanded clones are given a class, and other clones once, few, many or no size at all.

CDR3nt: TGCAGTGCTAGGTCGGCTAGCGGGGGCTCCTACAATGAGCAGTACTTC
CDR3aa: CSARSASGGSYNEQYF
abundance: few
v_gene: TRBV20-1
j_gene: TRBJ2-7
d_gene: TRBD2

CDR3nt: TGTGCCAGCAGTGGGGGGACAGGGCGAGCAGAGAATAATGAAAAACTGTTTTTT
CDR3aa: CASSGGTGRAENNEKLFF
abundance: NA
v_gene: TRBV12-3/TRBV12-4
j_gene: TRBJ1-4
d_gene: TRBD1

CDR3nt: TGCAGTGCTGGACCCGAGGGGCAGGGGGCGAATTCACCCCTCCACTTT
CDR3aa: CSAGPEGQGANSPLHF
abundance: few
v_gene: TRBV20-1
j_gene: TRBJ1-6
d_gene: TRBD1

CDR3nt: TGTGCCAGCAGCCGATCTAGCGGGGGGGGAAGCGAGCAGTACTTC
CDR3aa: CASSRSSGGGSEQYF
abundance: NA
v_gene: TRBV7-2
j_gene: TRBJ2-7
d_gene: TRBD2

CDR3nt: TGTGCCAGCAGCAAAGCCCAGAATGAGCAGTTCTTC
CDR3aa: CASSKAQNEQFF
abundance: NA
v_gene: TRBV21-1
j_gene: TRBJ2-1
d_gene: NA

CDR3nt: TGTGCCAGCAGTCCGCCGGGACAGGGCAGTGGGGAGCTGTTTTTT
CDR3aa: CASSPPGQGSGELFF
abundance: NA
v_gene: TRBV28
j_gene: TRBJ2-2
d_gene: TRBD1

CDR3nt: TGTGCCAGCAGTTACCGGGGCGGTAGCCCCACCTACGAGCAGTACTTC
CDR3aa: CASSYRGGSPTYEQYF
abundance: few
v_gene: TRBV6-2/TRBV6-3
j_gene: TRBJ2-7
d_gene: NA

CDR3nt: TGCGCCAGCAGCTTGGCCGGCAGGTTCGATGAAAAACTGTTTTTT
CDR3aa: CASSLAGRFDEKLFF
abundance: few
v_gene: TRBV5-1
j_gene: TRBJ1-4
d_gene: NA

CDR3nt: TGCAGTGCTCCAGGGGGAAATACCTACGAGCAGTACTTC
CDR3aa: CSAPGGNTYEQYF
abundance: once
v_gene: TRBV20-1
j_gene: TRBJ2-7
d_gene: TRBD1

CDR3nt: TGTGCCACTTATCCCGGGACAGGGGGCACTGAAGCTTTCTTT
CDR3aa: CATYPGTGGTEAFF
abundance: NA
v_gene: TRBV6-1
j_gene: TRBJ1-1
d_gene: TRBD1

CDR3nt: TGTGCCAGCAGCTTAACCTGGGGTACCAACGTCCTGACTTTC
CDR3aa: CASSLTWGTNVLTF
abundance: few
v_gene: TRBV7-2
j_gene: TRBJ2-6
d_gene: NA

CDR3nt: TGTGCCAGCAGTGACTCGTCTGGGGCGGATACGCAGTATTTT
CDR3aa: CASSDSSGADTQYF
abundance: many
v_gene: TRBV6-4
j_gene: TRBJ2-3
d_gene: NA

CDR3nt: TGTGCCAGCAGCTTGGAAGGGGATGGGTACAATGAGCAGTTCTTC
CDR3aa: CASSLEGDGYNEQFF
abundance: few
v_gene: TRBV5-4
j_gene: TRBJ2-1
d_gene: NA

CDR3nt: TGTGCCAGCAGCGCCGGGGAGCAAGAGGCCCAGTACTTC
CDR3aa: CASSAGEQEAQYF
abundance: NA
v_gene: TRBV4-2
j_gene: TRBJ2-5
d_gene: NA

CDR3nt: TGTGCCAGCAGTTTTCAGAGCGGGGGGGCCCCAGATACGCAGTATTTT
CDR3aa: CASSFQSGGAPDTQYF
abundance: few
v_gene: TRBV27
j_gene: TRBJ2-3
d_gene: TRBD2

CDR3nt: TGTGCCAGCAGCCAAGATCCCGCCGGGGGCTACACCTTC
CDR3aa: CASSQDPAGGYTF
abundance: NA
v_gene: TRBV3-1
j_gene: TRBJ1-2
d_gene: NA

CDR3nt: TGTGCCAGCAGTGTACCGTACGGCTATGGCTACACCTTC
CDR3aa: CASSVPYGYGYTF
abundance: NA
v_gene: TRBV25-1
j_gene: TRBJ1-2
d_gene: NA

CDR3nt: TGTGCCAGCAGTTCGGGACAGGGGAGGAATGAGCAGTTCTTC
CDR3aa: CASSSGQGRNEQFF
abundance: few
v_gene: TRBV7-2
j_gene: TRBJ2-1
d_gene: TRBD1

CDR3nt: TGTGCCACCAAGAGTAGGAACGGACCGAACACTGAAGCTTTCTTT
CDR3aa: CATKSRNGPNTEAFF
abundance: once
v_gene: TRBV28
j_gene: TRBJ1-1
d_gene: NA

CDR3nt: TGTGCCAGCAGCCCCACCGGGACTAGCGGGGGGAACACCGGGGAGCTGTTTTTT
CDR3aa: CASSPTGTSGGNTGELFF
abundance: NA
v_gene: TRBV7-3
j_gene: TRBJ2-2
d_gene: TRBD2

CDR3nt: TGTGCCAGCAGCCAAGCCCTAGCGCCGAGCTCCTACGAGCAGTACTTC
CDR3aa: CASSQALAPSSYEQYF
abundance: NA
v_gene: TRBV3-1
j_gene: TRBJ2-7
d_gene: NA

CDR3nt: TGTGCCAGTCCCAGGGAAGCACCCTACGAGCAGTACTTC
CDR3aa: CASPREAPYEQYF
abundance: NA
v_gene: TRBV5-5
j_gene: TRBJ2-7
d_gene: NA

CDR3nt: TGTGCCAGCCAGGGGGCGTACACCGGGGAGCTGTTTTTT
CDR3aa: CASQGAYTGELFF
abundance: NA
v_gene: TRBV6-5
j_gene: TRBJ2-2
d_gene: TRBD1

CDR3nt: TGTGCCATCAGTGAAAAGGACTTCGAGCAGTACTTC
CDR3aa: CAISEKDFEQYF
abundance: few
v_gene: TRBV10-3
j_gene: TRBJ2-7
d_gene: NA

CDR3nt: TGTGCCAGCAGTAACCTCTACAATGAGCAGTTCTTC
CDR3aa: CASSNLYNEQFF
abundance: NA
v_gene: TRBV24-1
j_gene: TRBJ2-1
d_gene: NA

CDR3nt: TGTGCCAGCAGCTTAACGGGGGAAGCGGACACTGAAGCTTTCTTT
CDR3aa: CASSLTGEADTEAFF
abundance: NA
v_gene: TRBV7-3
j_gene: TRBJ1-1
d_gene: NA

CDR3nt: TGTGCCAGCAGTTACCCGACAGGGTCTCATAATGGGGCCAACGTCCTGACTTTC
CDR3aa: CASSYPTGSHNGANVLTF
abundance: few
v_gene: TRBV6-2/TRBV6-3
j_gene: TRBJ2-6
d_gene: TRBD1

CDR3nt: TGTGCCAGCAGCTTAGTGGGGGCGAGCTATGGCTACACCTTC
CDR3aa: CASSLVGASYGYTF
abundance: NA
v_gene: TRBV7-9
j_gene: TRBJ1-2
d_gene: NA

CDR3nt: TGTGCCACCAAGAGGGGTGTGACCTACGAGCAGTACTTC
CDR3aa: CATKRGVTYEQYF
abundance: NA
v_gene: TRBV6-2/TRBV6-3
j_gene: TRBJ2-7
d_gene: NA

CDR3nt: TGTGCCAGCGTCCCGGGGGGCGGAGGGGCCAACGTCCTGACTTTC
CDR3aa: CASVPGGGGANVLTF
abundance: NA
v_gene: TRBV28
j_gene: TRBJ2-6
d_gene: NA

CDR3nt: TGTGCCAGCAGTGAATATCACTCCGAAGTCTATGGCTACACCTTC
CDR3aa: CASSEYHSEVYGYTF
abundance: NA
v_gene: TRBV25-1
j_gene: TRBJ1-2
d_gene: NA

CDR3nt: TGTGCCAGCAGCTTAAGGGACGGCAATGTCTACGAGCAGTACTTC
CDR3aa: CASSLRDGNVYEQYF
abundance: NA
v_gene: TRBV7-2
j_gene: TRBJ2-7
d_gene: NA

CDR3nt: TGCAGAATTCCGGGACAGGGGTCCTACGAGCAGTACTTC
CDR3aa: CRIPGQGSYEQYF
abundance: NA
v_gene: TRBV20-1
j_gene: TRBJ2-7
d_gene: TRBD1

CDR3nt: TGTGCCACCAGTGACTGGGGACAGGGGGCCTACACCGGGGAGCTGTTTTTT
CDR3aa: CATSDWGQGAYTGELFF
abundance: NA
v_gene: TRBV24-1
j_gene: TRBJ2-2
d_gene: TRBD1

CDR3nt: TGCAGCGTTGTTCCACTTAATGAGCAGTTCTTC
CDR3aa: CSVVPLNEQFF
abundance: NA
v_gene: TRBV29-1
j_gene: TRBJ2-1
d_gene: NA

CDR3nt: TGCGCCAGCAAGATCAGGGTCGGCACAGATACGCAGTATTTT
CDR3aa: CASKIRVGTDTQYF
abundance: NA
v_gene: TRBV5-1
j_gene: TRBJ2-3
d_gene: NA

CDR3nt: TGTGCCAGCAGCCAAGACGTCTCTCGCGAGCAGTACTTC
CDR3aa: CASSQDVSREQYF
abundance: NA
v_gene: TRBV4-2
j_gene: TRBJ2-7
d_gene: NA

CDR3nt: TGTGCCAGCAGCGTAGCAGCGGGGGGTCCCAATGAGCAGTTCTTC
CDR3aa: CASSVAAGGPNEQFF
abundance: NA
v_gene: TRBV9
j_gene: TRBJ2-1
d_gene: TRBD2

CDR3nt: TGTGCCAGCAGTCCTGGGACGGTCCAGCCTGAAGCTTTCTTT
CDR3aa: CASSPGTVQPEAFF
abundance: many
v_gene: TRBV12-3/TRBV12-4
j_gene: TRBJ1-1
d_gene: NA

CDR3nt: TGTGCCAGCAGCTTAGGGGCGGCCAGCAACTATGGCTACACCTTC
CDR3aa: CASSLGAASNYGYTF
abundance: few
v_gene: TRBV7-9
j_gene: TRBJ1-2
d_gene: NA

CDR3nt: TGTGCCAGCAGCTTCAACCAAGAGCAGTACTTC
CDR3aa: CASSFNQEQYF
abundance: NA
v_gene: TRBV7-9
j_gene: TRBJ2-7
d_gene: NA